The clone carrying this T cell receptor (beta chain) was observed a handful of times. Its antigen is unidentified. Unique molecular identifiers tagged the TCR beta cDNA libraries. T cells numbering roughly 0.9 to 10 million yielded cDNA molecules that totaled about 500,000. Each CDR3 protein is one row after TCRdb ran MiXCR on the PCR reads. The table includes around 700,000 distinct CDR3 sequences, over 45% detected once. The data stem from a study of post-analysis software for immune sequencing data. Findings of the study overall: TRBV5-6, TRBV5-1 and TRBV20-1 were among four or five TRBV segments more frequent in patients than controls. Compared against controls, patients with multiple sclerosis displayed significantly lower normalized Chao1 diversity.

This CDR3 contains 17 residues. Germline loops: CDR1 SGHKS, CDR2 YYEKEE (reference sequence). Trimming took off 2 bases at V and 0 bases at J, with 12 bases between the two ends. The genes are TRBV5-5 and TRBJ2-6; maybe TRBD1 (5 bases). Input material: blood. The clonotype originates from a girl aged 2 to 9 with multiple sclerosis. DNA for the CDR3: TGTGCCAGCAGCTTAAAATTCAGGGTCTCTGGGGCCAACGTCCTGACTTTC. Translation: CASSLKFRVSGANVLTF.